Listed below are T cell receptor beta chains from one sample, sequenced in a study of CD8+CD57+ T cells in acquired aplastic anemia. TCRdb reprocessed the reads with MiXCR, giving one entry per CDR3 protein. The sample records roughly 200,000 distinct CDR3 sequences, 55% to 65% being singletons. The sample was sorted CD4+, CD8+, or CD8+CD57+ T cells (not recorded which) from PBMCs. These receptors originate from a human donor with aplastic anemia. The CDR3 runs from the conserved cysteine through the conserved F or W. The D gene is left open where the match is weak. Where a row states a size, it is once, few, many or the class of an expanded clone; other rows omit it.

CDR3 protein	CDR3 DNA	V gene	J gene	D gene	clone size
CASSGTGWGEKLFF	TGCGCCAGCAGCGGGACAGGGTGGGGAGAAAAACTGTTTTTT	TRBV5-1	TRBJ1-4	TRBD1	many
CASSGPGLSYEQYF	TGTGCCAGCAGCGGCCCGGGACTCTCCTACGAGCAGTACTTC	TRBV9	TRBJ2-7	NA	NA
CAIKGQGGDEQYF	TGTGCCATCAAAGGGCAGGGGGGCGACGAGCAGTACTTC	TRBV10-3	TRBJ2-7	NA	NA
CASSQGTYSYEQYF	TGTGCCAGCAGCCAGGGGACTTACTCCTACGAGCAGTACTTC	TRBV11-3	TRBJ2-7	NA	NA
CSVVLSMTRNEQFF	TGCAGCGTTGTACTCAGTATGACCCGGAATGAGCAGTTCTTC	TRBV29-1	TRBJ2-1	NA	NA
CASSPSLGALSGANVLTF	TGTGCCAGCAGCCCTAGTCTGGGGGCGCTCTCTGGGGCCAACGTCCTGACTTTC	TRBV7-3	TRBJ2-6	NA	NA
CASSRHESQETQYF	TGTGCCAGCAGCCGACATGAGAGCCAAGAGACCCAGTACTTC	TRBV12-3/TRBV12-4	TRBJ2-5	NA	NA
CSAPGLLNSYNEQFF	TGCAGTGCCCCGGGACTCCTAAACTCCTACAATGAGCAGTTCTTC	TRBV20-1	TRBJ2-1	NA	NA
CASSVGAGYEQYF	TGTGCCAGCAGCGTAGGAGCAGGGTACGAGCAGTACTTC	TRBV7-9	TRBJ2-7	NA	NA
CATSLAGLYNEQFF	TGTGCCACCAGTCTAGCGGGACTTTACAATGAGCAGTTCTTC	TRBV24-1	TRBJ2-1	TRBD2	few
CASSLPGRAGTEAFF	TGTGCCAGTAGTCTCCCGGGCAGGGCCGGCACTGAAGCTTTCTTT	TRBV19	TRBJ1-1	NA	NA
CASRVTRQAPNYGYTF	TGTGCCAGTAGAGTTACCCGACAAGCCCCTAACTATGGCTACACCTTC	TRBV19	TRBJ1-2	NA	NA
CASSSGASVANTGELFF	TGTGCCAGCAGCTCAGGAGCTAGCGTCGCAAACACCGGGGAGCTGTTTTTT	TRBV7-3	TRBJ2-2	NA	NA
CAISEWQGASYNSPPHF	TGTGCCATCAGTGAGTGGCAGGGGGCTTCCTATAATTCACCCCCCCACTTT	TRBV10-3	TRBJ1-6	TRBD1	NA
CASSLSRGHYEQYF	TGTGCCAGCAGCTTATCCCGCGGACACTACGAGCAGTACTTC	TRBV7-2	TRBJ2-7	NA	NA
CASKQGLTNYGYTF	TGTGCCAGCAAGCAGGGATTAACTAACTATGGCTACACCTTC	TRBV2	TRBJ1-2	NA	few
CASRGTVDPNYGYTF	TGCGCCAGCAGGGGGACAGTGGACCCAAACTATGGCTACACCTTC	TRBV10-2	TRBJ1-2	TRBD1	NA
CSVRLAGGELFF	TGCAGCGTCCGACTAGCGGGGGGGGAGCTGTTTTTT	TRBV29-1	TRBJ2-2	TRBD2	few
CASSSPSPRGPDHNEQFF	TGTGCCAGCAGCTCCCCCTCCCCCAGGGGTCCAGACCACAATGAGCAGTTCTTC	TRBV7-6	TRBJ2-1	NA	once
CASSSSTGTGLYEQYF	TGTGCCAGCAGCTCCTCCACCGGGACAGGTCTGTACGAGCAGTACTTC	TRBV7-9	TRBJ2-7	TRBD1	many
CASSRDLAEAFF	TGTGCCAGCAGTAGGGACCTCGCTGAAGCTTTCTTT	TRBV5-4	TRBJ1-1	NA	few
CASIDRGQGIQYF	TGTGCCAGCATCGACAGGGGGCAAGGCATTCAGTACTTC	TRBV2	TRBJ2-4	TRBD1	NA
CASSSLGSSGANVLTF	TGTGCCAGCAGCTCACTGGGGTCCTCTGGGGCCAACGTCCTGACTTTC	TRBV7-3	TRBJ2-6	NA	NA
CASFGGRGTGELFF	TGTGCCAGCTTTGGGGGGAGAGGAACCGGGGAGCTGTTTTTT	TRBV9	TRBJ2-2	NA	NA
CASSLGSIQETQYF	TGTGCCAGCAGCTTAGGCAGTATACAAGAGACCCAGTACTTC	TRBV7-8	TRBJ2-5	NA	once
CSVLSGQETQYF	TGCAGTGTTCTTAGCGGACAAGAGACCCAGTACTTC	TRBV20-1	TRBJ2-5	NA	NA
CASSSALGTGDTQYF	TGTGCCAGCAGCTCGGCTTTAGGGACCGGAGATACGCAGTATTTT	TRBV7-9	TRBJ2-3	NA	NA
CASRTDHSPLHF	TGTGCCAGCAGGACGGACCATTCACCCCTCCACTTT	TRBV2	TRBJ1-6	NA	NA
CASSLGVAAYEQYF	TGTGCCAGCAGCTTAGGAGTGGCAGCCTACGAGCAGTACTTC	TRBV7-8	TRBJ2-7	NA	NA
CASSDLAAGGPRNEQFF	TGTGCCAGCAGTGACCTAGCGGCGGGGGGGCCTCGCAATGAGCAGTTCTTC	TRBV6-5	TRBJ2-1	TRBD2	few
CASSQDRGGDTDTQYF	TGTGCCAGCAGCCAAGATCGGGGGGGGGACACAGATACGCAGTATTTT	TRBV3-1	TRBJ2-3	TRBD2	few
CASSLPSRQRTSSYEQYF	TGTGCCAGCAGCTTGCCTAGTCGACAGCGAACCAGCTCCTACGAGCAGTACTTC	TRBV7-2	TRBJ2-7	NA	NA
CASSEAWTGSTDTQYF	TGTGCCAGCAGTGAAGCCTGGACAGGGAGCACAGATACGCAGTATTTT	TRBV2	TRBJ2-3	TRBD1	many
CASSPDGQSYEQYF	TGCGCCAGCAGCCCGGACGGGCAGTCCTACGAGCAGTACTTC	TRBV5-8	TRBJ2-7	NA	NA
CASSLAGLSYNEQFF	TGTGCCAGCAGCTTAGCGGGACTTTCCTACAATGAGCAGTTCTTC	TRBV7-3	TRBJ2-1	NA	NA
CSAGQETQYF	TGCAGTGCAGGGCAAGAGACCCAGTACTTC	TRBV20-1	TRBJ2-5	NA	NA
CASSWDRMWNEQFF	TGTGCCAGCAGCTGGGACAGGATGTGGAATGAGCAGTTCTTC	TRBV5-8	TRBJ2-1	TRBD1	many
CASSLGTVGQYF	TGTGCCAGCAGCCTAGGTACTGTCGGGCAGTACTTC	TRBV7-9	TRBJ2-7	NA	NA
CASSLKRGGQSYEQYF	TGTGCCAGCAGCTTGAAGCGGGGGGGACAGAGCTACGAGCAGTACTTC	TRBV5-4	TRBJ2-7	TRBD2	NA
CSASLGAYEQYF	TGCAGTGCTTCATTAGGGGCCTACGAGCAGTACTTC	TRBV20-1	TRBJ2-7	NA	NA
CATSKARGPTDTQYF	TGTGCCACCAGCAAGGCCAGGGGACCGACAGATACGCAGTATTTT	TRBV15	TRBJ2-3	NA	NA
CASSEMVGTNTGELFF	TGTGCCAGCAGTGAAATGGTTGGGACGAACACCGGGGAGCTGTTTTTT	TRBV2	TRBJ2-2	NA	NA
CAIGPVDRYGYTF	TGTGCCATCGGGCCAGTAGATCGCTATGGCTACACCTTC	TRBV10-3	TRBJ1-2	NA	NA
CASSPGTTTEAFF	TGTGCCAGCAGCCCCGGGACGACAACTGAAGCTTTCTTT	TRBV7-3	TRBJ1-1	NA	NA
CSARVGLAGGPSGTQYF	TGCAGTGCTAGAGTTGGACTAGCGGGGGGTCCCTCGGGGACCCAGTACTTC	TRBV20-1	TRBJ2-5	TRBD2	NA
CASSQRWARTNEQFF	TGTGCCAGCAGCCAGCGTTGGGCTAGAACCAATGAGCAGTTCTTC	TRBV14	TRBJ2-1	NA	NA